This TCR beta chain comes out of a study of patients and donors after allogeneic stem cell transplantation. This clonotype was counted between two and nine times. This CDR3 region has 14 residues. V was cut by 0 bases and J by 9 bases, with 12 bases left in between. The germline gives CDR1 KGHSH, CDR2 LQKENI. TCRdb used MiXCR to reprocess the RT-PCR reads, holding one entry per CDR3 protein. The data hold tens of thousands of distinct CDR3 sequences, with 6.8% observed a single time. Material for sequencing was blood, either unsorted or a sorted T cell fraction (not recorded which). The chain couples TRBV18 to TRBJ2-1; the D is unclear. This receptor was identified in a human donor who was either an allogeneic HSCT recipient or a stem cell or donor lymphocyte infusion donor (not recorded which). It is not recorded whose cells these are; they may come from a transplant donor. The CDR3 DNA reads as TGTGCCAGCTCACCACCTAATCAGGTAGCTGAGCAGTTCTTC. It is translated as CASSPPNQVAEQFF.